A selection of T cell receptor beta chains follows, all from one sample in a study of OX40 agonist ivuxolimab in advanced cancers. Produced via immunoSEQ multiplex PCR; TCRdb's table is partial and in-frame only. Among tens of thousands of clones listed, roughly 87% were seen once. The sample here was CD4+ or CD8+ T cells sorted from blood, taken in a trial of the OX40 agonist ivuxolimab. These receptors were collected from an adult with an advanced solid tumor such as melanoma, head and neck, liver or kidney cancer. Each CDR3 is given with its conserved first and last residue.

V	J	CDR3
TRBV6-6	TRBJ2-3	CASTIGQEGTDTQYF
TRBV28	TRBJ2-2	CASLQGLAGNGELFF
TRBV2	TRBJ1-2	CATTGTEYGYTF
TRBV5-1	TRBJ1-6	CASSLKPANSPLHF
TRBV6-6	TRBJ1-5	CASRQEGVQHF
TRBV5-1	TRBJ2-5	CASSLSLRQKQETQYF
TRBV19	TRBJ2-3	CASSIGEALTDTQYF
TRBV13	TRBJ2-7	CASGRDSSYEQYF
TRBV5-6	TRBJ2-1	CASSLVGDSYNEQFF
TRBV10-3	TRBJ2-3	CAISDRGGLRPPYTQYF
TRBV11-2	TRBJ2-5	CASSLDGPLETQYF
TRBV19	TRBJ2-1	CASSKTSGVPLYNEQFF
TRBV6-6	TRBJ1-4	CASSFATGGVEKLFF
TRBV5-4	TRBJ1-6	CASSLAGGARNSPLHF
TRBV7-8	TRBJ1-2	CASSLAGPQGGYTF
TRBV5-8	TRBJ1-1	CASSLEVNTEAFF
TRBV28	TRBJ1-1	CASSLSAGPTEAFF
TRBV18	TRBJ1-1	CASSPDRSEAFF
TRBV7-3	TRBJ1-2	CASSTGTNYGYTF
TRBV6-5	TRBJ1-3	CASSYSSGNGNTIYF
TRBV19	TRBJ2-7	CASSIGSGTYEQYF
TRBV11-2	TRBJ2-5	CASSSTSGSYQETQYF
TRBV6-1	TRBJ2-7	CASSEQQESSYEQYF
TRBV11-2	TRBJ2-7	CASSLGARSPYEQYF
TRBV7-9	TRBJ2-1	CASSFGTLGSYNEQFF
TRBV28	TRBJ1-1	CASSLLRRNTEAFF
TRBV7-2	TRBJ2-5	CASRQDRGRQETQYF
TRBV7-6	TRBJ2-1	CASSVGGVYNEQFF
TRBV19	TRBJ1-5	CAISLSGNQPQHF